The rows below give T cell receptor beta chains drawn from one sample of a study of CD8 T cells in ankylosing spondylitis. Via MiXCR, TCRdb re-called the 5' RACE reads, giving one row per CDR3 protein. The data hold roughly 200,000 distinct CDR3 sequences, with roughly 12% observed a single time. The specimen was blood, either unsorted or a sorted T cell fraction (not recorded which). The receptors were sampled from a male donor with ankylosing spondylitis or in good health (not recorded which). Each CDR3 is given with its conserved first and last residue. Each record gives: clone size, J gene, D gene, V gene, CDR3 protein, CDR3 DNA. A D gene is named only where the DNA matches it firmly. Part of the rows lack a size; the others show once, few, many or a class for expanded clones.

NA,TRBJ1-2,NA,TRBV4-1,CASSPSAEVNYGYTF,TGCGCCAGCAGCCCTAGCGCCGAGGTTAACTATGGCTACACCTTC
few,TRBJ2-1,TRBD2,TRBV11-2,CASSQLEPGLVAYEQFF,TGTGCCAGCAGCCAACTAGAACCGGGACTAGTTGCGTATGAGCAGTTCTTC
NA,TRBJ2-3,NA,TRBV11-3,CASSLENFEVQYF,TGTGCCAGCAGCTTAGAGAACTTCGAGGTGCAGTATTTT
NA,TRBJ2-7,NA,TRBV15,CATSRGAGTDSSYEQYF,TGTGCCACCAGCAGAGGAGCCGGGACGGATAGCTCCTACGAGCAGTACTTC
many,TRBJ2-7,NA,TRBV29-1,CSVEQTGETYEQYF,TGCAGCGTTGAGCAGACAGGCGAAACCTACGAGCAGTACTTC
few,TRBJ2-7,NA,TRBV6-1,CASSEGEPYEQYF,TGTGCCAGCAGTGAAGGGGAGCCCTACGAGCAGTACTTC
few,TRBJ1-1,TRBD1,TRBV5-1,CASSFTDRGNTEAFF,TGCGCCAGCAGCTTTACAGACAGGGGTAACACTGAAGCTTTCTTT
NA,TRBJ1-5,NA,TRBV2,CASSEALGRGTTRPQGNQPQHF,TGTGCCAGCAGTGAAGCTTTGGGACGGGGGACAACTAGACCCCAGGGCAATCAGCCCCAGCATTTT
few,TRBJ1-4,NA,TRBV3-1,CASSLRLFGTTNEKLFF,TGTGCCAGCAGCCTACGCCTCTTTGGGACAACTAATGAAAAACTGTTTTTT
few,TRBJ2-1,TRBD2,TRBV2,CASSELFGTSGSPSYNEQFF,TGTGCCAGCAGTGAGCTATTTGGGACTAGCGGGAGTCCATCCTACAATGAGCAGTTCTTC
many,TRBJ2-1,NA,TRBV7-9,CASSQLGDEQFF,TGTGCCAGCAGCCAACTAGGCGATGAGCAGTTCTTC
many,TRBJ2-7,TRBD2,TRBV12-3/TRBV12-4,CASTPGGLAYEQYF,TGTGCCAGCACCCCCGGAGGACTAGCGTACGAGCAGTACTTC
NA,TRBJ2-2,NA,TRBV18,CASSPPPGAHLQGELFF,TGTGCCAGCTCACCACCTCCTGGGGCCCATCTTCAAGGGGAGCTGTTTTTT
few,TRBJ2-7,NA,TRBV12-3/TRBV12-4,CASSYQGSNYEQYF,TGTGCCAGCAGCTATCAGGGATCCAACTACGAGCAGTACTTC
NA,TRBJ2-7,TRBD2,TRBV27,CASGGLAGEQYF,TGTGCCAGCGGGGGACTAGCGGGCGAGCAGTACTTC
few,TRBJ2-5,NA,TRBV7-6,CASSLALQETQYF,TGTGCCAGCAGCTTAGCACTACAAGAGACCCAGTACTTC